The 15 T cell receptor beta chains listed next were all sequenced from one sample in a study of blood T cell repertoires in COVID-19. Measured with immunoSEQ multiplex PCR; TCRdb has only the in-frame clones, and not every one. The sample lists about 400,000 clones, around 90% occurring once. The specimen sequenced was PBMCs or T cells enriched from blood (not recorded which). The receptor source for this set is a woman aged 40-49 years with acute COVID-19.

The gene calls are TRBV5-8 and TRBJ1-6, with a weak D call TRBD1 (5 bases). The CDR3 consists of 15 residues. Between the trimmed V and J ends, which lost 2 bases and 9 bases, there was a span of 15 bases. The germline V gene has CDR1 SGHTS and CDR2 YDEGEE. The CDR3 DNA follows: TGTGCCAGCAGCTTTACCGGGACTCCAAGTTCACCCCTCCACTTT. Translated, it gives CASSFTGTPSSPLHF. The full variable domain, with the rest looked up from reference TRBV5-8 and TRBJ1-6, is EAGVTQSPTHLIKTRGQQATLRCSPISGHTSVYWYQQALGLGLQFLLWYDEGEERNRGNFPPRFSGRQFPNYSSELNVNALELEDSALYLCASSFTGTPSSPLHFGNGTRLTVT.

The genes are TRBV7-2 and TRBJ2-2; D may be TRBD1 (6 bases). Trimming took 5 bases from V and 5 from J, leaving 18 bases between them. In germline, CDR1 is SGHTA, CDR2 FQGNSA. The CDR3 extends over 16 amino acids. Here the CDR3 reads CASSPLRAGETGELFF. The CDR3 coding sequence is TGTGCCAGCAGCCCCCTCCGGGCAGGGGAGACCGGGGAGCTGTTTTTT.

V gene TRBV9 combines with J gene TRBJ2-5; possible D gene TRBD2, 7 bases. V was cut by 0 bases and J by 2 bases, with 11 bases left in between. Germline V gene sequence: CDR1 SGDLS, CDR2 YYNGEE. The CDR3 covers 15 residues. The CDR3 nucleotides read TGTGCCAGCAGCGTAGTAGGGGGGGCACAAGAGACCCAGTACTTC. Amino acid sequence: CASSVVGGAQETQYF.

This rearrangement joins TRBV7-2 to TRBJ1-5; 7 bases map to TRBD1. Trimming took 2 bases from V and 0 from J; bases not matched to a gene: 1. The CDR3 consists of 15 residues. Germline V lookup: CDR1 SGHTA, CDR2 FQGNSA. The CDR3: CASSLTGVSNQPQHF. CDR3 in DNA: TGTGCCAGCAGCTTAACAGGGGTTAGCAATCAGCCCCAGCATTTT. The variable domain in full, with the rest retrieved from reference TRBV7-2 and TRBJ1-5, is GAGVSQSPSNKVTEKGKDVELRCDPISGHTALYWYRQSLGQGLEFLIYFQGNSAPDKSGLPSDRFSAERTGGSVSTLTIQRTQQEDSAVYLCASSLTGVSNQPQHFGDGTRLSIL.

The chain links TRBV2 to TRBJ1-2; 7 bases line up with TRBD1. CDR3 length: 15 residues. The germline V gene has CDR1 SNHLY and CDR2 FYNNEI. J gave up 4 bases and V 7 bases, and 12 bases lay outside the gene matches. CDR3 sequence: CASNADMDRSYGYTF. The DNA for the CDR3 is TGTGCCAGCAATGCTGATATGGACAGGAGCTATGGCTACACCTTC.

V and J are TRBV29-1 and TRBJ2-5, with TRBD1 matching 8 bases. Per the germline V gene, CDR1 is SQVTM and CDR2 is ANQGSEA. After removal of 0 bases from V and 5 bases from J, the junction contained 11 bases not matched to a gene. CDR3 size: 16 residues. For the CDR3, the DNA is TGCAGCGTTGAAGACGTTAGACAGGGGCCGTGGGAGACCCAGTACTTC. As protein: CSVEDVRQGPWETQYF.

DNA for the CDR3: TGTGCCACCAGTAACCCCTCCAGTGACTTCTATGGCTACACCTTC. Translation: CATSNPSSDFYGYTF. The rearrangement joins TRBV15 to TRBJ1-2; D unclear. The V gene's germline CDR1 is LNHNV and CDR2 YYDKDF (reference sequence). This CDR3 region has 15 residues. V was trimmed by 6 bases and J by 4 bases, leaving 18 bases between them.

The J gene is TRBJ1-1, the V gene TRBV6-4, with 7 nucleotides matching TRBD1. Germline CDR1 reads MRHNA; CDR2 reads SNTAGT. V was pared by 6 bases and J by 3 bases, with 7 bases of the junction left unmatched. The CDR3 is made up of 14 amino acids. The CDR3 nucleotides read TGTGCCAGCAGACAGCAACAGGGGTACACTGAAGCTTTCTTT. It is translated as CASRQQQGYTEAFF.

This CDR3 is CASSLPKEGYTF. CDR3 DNA: TGTGCCAGCAGCTTACCGAAGGAGGGCTACACCTTC. The chain carries TRBV7-9 and TRBJ1-2; unclear D gene. This CDR3 is built from 12 residues. V was cut by 2 bases and J by 8 bases, with 9 bases left in between. Germline assignment: CDR1 SEHNR and CDR2 FQNEAQ (reference sequence).

The chain uses TRBV5-6 and TRBJ2-2; no firm D call. The CDR3 totals 13 residues. Germline lookup yields CDR1 SGHDT and CDR2 YYEEEE. The ends were cut back, 5 bases at V and 1 base at J, with 6 bases in the middle. Written as DNA, the CDR3 is TGTGCCAGCAGGCAACAGAACACCGGGGAGCTGTTTTTT. Translating gives CASRQQNTGELFF.

The rearrangement uses TRBV27 and TRBJ2-3, with a weak D call TRBD1 (5 bases). Germline V CDR1 and CDR2: MNHEY, SMNVEV (reference sequence). V lost 6 bases and J lost 2, with 9 bases in between. This CDR3 contains 13 residues. The CDR3 region is CASRRQNTDTQYF. In DNA form, the CDR3 reads TGTGCCAGCAGGAGACAGAACACAGATACGCAGTATTTT.

In nucleotides, the CDR3 is TGTGCCAGCAGTCCCATTGGGACAGGTGGTGAGACCCAGTACTTC. This sequence encodes CASSPIGTGGETQYF. This sequence joins TRBV5-5 and TRBJ2-5; 8 bases map to TRBD1. V lost 5 bases to trimming and J lost 5 bases; unmatched junction nucleotides: 11. The germline gives CDR1 SGHKS, CDR2 YYEKEE (reference sequence). There are 15 residues in the CDR3.

The chain has TRBV15 and TRBJ1-3; D unclear. The CDR3 consists of 16 residues. CDR1 is LNHNV, CDR2 YYDKDF, per germline (reference sequence). V was cut by 0 bases and J by 2 bases, with 11 bases left in between. This CDR3 reads CATSRDSHITGNTIYF. Here the CDR3 DNA reads TGTGCCACCAGCAGAGATTCGCACATTACTGGAAACACCATATATTTT.

The V gene is TRBV6-5, the J gene TRBJ1-1; D gene uncertain. The CDR3 is made up of 11 amino acids. Trimming stripped 7 bases from V and 4 bases from J, with 7 bases between. Germline V gene sequence: CDR1 MNHEY, CDR2 SVGAGI. CDR3 DNA: TGTGCCAGCATCAGTGGCACTGAAGCTTTCTTT. It translates to CASISGTEAFF.

This chain uses TRBV7-2 with TRBJ2-3, with D unclear. CDR1 and CDR2 (germline): SGHTA, FQGNSA. Trimming shortened V by 1 base and J by 0 bases, and 14 bases separated the two germline ends. The CDR3 totals 17 residues. The CDR3 here is CASSLDPRSTSTDTQYF. CDR3 nucleotides: TGTGCCAGCAGCTTAGACCCCAGGTCCACTAGCACAGATACGCAGTATTTT.